One T cell receptor (beta chain) is described in this entry. Antigen specificity is unknown. This sample is part of a study of cytomegalovirus exposure and HLA in healthy donors. Study results and limitations: Clonal expansion, a later analysis showed, was greater in HLA-associated TCR beta chains than in equally common others. Cytomegalovirus association was assigned to about 150 TCR beta chains. In a later analysis, across HLA loci, associated TCR counts were highest for DRB1, lowest for HLA-C.

The PCR made use of 60 Vbeta and 13 Jbeta primers. In the original analysis: Approximately 11 million of the approximately 80 million unique TCR beta chains counted in a later analysis were shared. TCRdb keeps only in-frame clones here, not all; method: immunoSEQ multiplex PCR. V and J calls and clone size follow that table, whereas D and trimming were derived from the DNA. The data hold 180,000 or so clones, with 65% to 85% observed a single time. V lost 2 bases and J lost 3, with 11 bases in between. In germline, CDR1 is MNHEY, CDR2 SVGAGI. This CDR3 has 14 residues. The sequence came from a female donor in good health and CMV-seronegative. Input material: PBMCs. The chain has TRBV6-5 and TRBJ2-7; possibly TRBD1 for D (5 bases). CDR3 DNA: TGTGCCAGCAGTTACAAGGGGCCCAGCTACGAGCAGTACTTC. Translation gives CASSYKGPSYEQYF.